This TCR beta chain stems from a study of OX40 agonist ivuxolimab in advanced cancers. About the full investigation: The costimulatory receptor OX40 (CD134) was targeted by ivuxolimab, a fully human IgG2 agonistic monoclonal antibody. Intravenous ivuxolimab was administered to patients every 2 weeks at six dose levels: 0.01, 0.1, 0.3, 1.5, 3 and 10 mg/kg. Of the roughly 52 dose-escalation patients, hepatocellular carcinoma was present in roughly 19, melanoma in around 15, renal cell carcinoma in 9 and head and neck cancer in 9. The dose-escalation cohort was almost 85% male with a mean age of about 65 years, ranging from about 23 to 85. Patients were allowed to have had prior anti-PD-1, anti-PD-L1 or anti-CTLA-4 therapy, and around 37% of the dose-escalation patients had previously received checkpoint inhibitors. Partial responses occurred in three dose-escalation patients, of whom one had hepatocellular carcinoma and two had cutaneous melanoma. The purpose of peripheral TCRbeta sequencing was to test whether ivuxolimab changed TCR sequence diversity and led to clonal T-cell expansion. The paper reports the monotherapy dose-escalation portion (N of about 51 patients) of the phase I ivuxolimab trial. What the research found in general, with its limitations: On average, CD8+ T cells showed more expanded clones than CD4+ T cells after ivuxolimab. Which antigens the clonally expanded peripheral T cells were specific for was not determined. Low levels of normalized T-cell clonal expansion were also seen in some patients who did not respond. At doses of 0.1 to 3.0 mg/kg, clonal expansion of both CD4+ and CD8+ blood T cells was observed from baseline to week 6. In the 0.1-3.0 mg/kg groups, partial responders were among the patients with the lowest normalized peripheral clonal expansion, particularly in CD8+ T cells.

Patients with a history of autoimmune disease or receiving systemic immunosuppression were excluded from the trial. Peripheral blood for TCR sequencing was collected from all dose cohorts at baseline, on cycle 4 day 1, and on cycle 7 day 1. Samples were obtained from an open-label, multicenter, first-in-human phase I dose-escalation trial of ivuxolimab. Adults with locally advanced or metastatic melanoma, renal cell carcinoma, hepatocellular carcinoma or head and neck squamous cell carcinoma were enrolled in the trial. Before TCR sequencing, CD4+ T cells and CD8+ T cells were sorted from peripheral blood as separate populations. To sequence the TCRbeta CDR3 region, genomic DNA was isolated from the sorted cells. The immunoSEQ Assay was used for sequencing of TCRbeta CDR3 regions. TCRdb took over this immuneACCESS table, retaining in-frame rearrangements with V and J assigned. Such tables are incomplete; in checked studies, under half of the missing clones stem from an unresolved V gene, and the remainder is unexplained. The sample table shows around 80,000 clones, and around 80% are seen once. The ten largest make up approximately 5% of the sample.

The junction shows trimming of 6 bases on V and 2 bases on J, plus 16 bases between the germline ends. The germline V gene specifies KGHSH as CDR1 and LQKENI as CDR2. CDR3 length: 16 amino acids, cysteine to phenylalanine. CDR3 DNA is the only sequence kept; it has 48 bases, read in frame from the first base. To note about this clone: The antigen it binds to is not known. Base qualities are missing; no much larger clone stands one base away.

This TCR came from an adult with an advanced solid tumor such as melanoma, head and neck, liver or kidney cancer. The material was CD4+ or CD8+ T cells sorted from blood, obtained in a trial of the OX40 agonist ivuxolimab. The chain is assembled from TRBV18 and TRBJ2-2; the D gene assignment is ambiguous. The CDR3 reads CASSNQRGGNTGELFF. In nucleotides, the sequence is TGTGCCAGCTCGAACCAACGAGGTGGAAACACCGGGGAGCTGTTTTTT.